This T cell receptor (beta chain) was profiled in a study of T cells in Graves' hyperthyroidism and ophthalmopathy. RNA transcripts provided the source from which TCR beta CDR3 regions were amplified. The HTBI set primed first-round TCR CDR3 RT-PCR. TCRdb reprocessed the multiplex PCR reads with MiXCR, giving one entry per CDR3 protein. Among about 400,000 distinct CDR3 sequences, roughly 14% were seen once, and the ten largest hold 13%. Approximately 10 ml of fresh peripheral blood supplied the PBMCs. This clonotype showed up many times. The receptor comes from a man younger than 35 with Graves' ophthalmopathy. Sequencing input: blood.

CDR3 sequence reads: CSARPAWLSYEQYF. In nucleotides, the CDR3 is TGCAGTGCTAGGCCCGCATGGCTGTCCTACGAGCAGTACTTC. This sequence joins TRBV20-1 and TRBJ2-7; D is unclear. Trimming left V 3 bases short and J 1 base short, with 13 bases between. The CDR3 is made up of 14 amino acids. CDR1 is DFQATT, CDR2 SNEGSKA, per germline (reference sequence).